Below are 30 T cell receptor beta chains sequenced from a single sample in a study of blood T cell repertoires in COVID-19. Assay used: immunoSEQ multiplex PCR; TCRdb lists only in-frame clones, some missing. The data show 150,000 to 200,000 clones, more than 75% seen once. Sequenced material: peripheral blood. Receptors originate from a woman in her seventies with COVID-19, enrolled during active disease.

J is TRBJ2-3 and V is TRBV3-1 (or the pseudogene TRBV3-2); possible D gene TRBD1, 6 bases. The germline V gene encodes CDR1 LGHDT and CDR2 YNNKEL (reference sequence). The CDR3 is made up of 17 amino acids. V lost 0 bases, J lost 1 base, and 14 bases lay in between. The CDR3: CASSQDRGSLGTDTQYF. The CDR3 DNA is TGTGCCAGCAGCCAAGATAGGGGGAGCCTTGGCACAGATACGCAGTATTTT.

The chain has TRBV6-5 and TRBJ2-7, with 7 bases lining up with TRBD1. V trimming: 6 bases; J trimming: 7 bases; junction bases outside the gene matches: 9. The CDR3 is 13 amino acids. CDR1 MNHEY and CDR2 SVGAGI come from the germline V gene. The CDR3 DNA reads TGTGCCAGCAGGCGTGACAGGGTCGGAGAGCAGTACTTC. Its protein is CASRRDRVGEQYF.

Many counts were recorded for this clone. The V call is TRBV10-1, the J call TRBJ1-5; 9 nucleotides align to TRBD1. With 3 bases clipped from V and 15 bases from J, the junction kept 9 bases outside the gene matches. Germline values: CDR1 WNHNN, CDR2 SYGVQD (reference sequence). The CDR3 loop spans 13 amino acids. The CDR3: CASSEGGDRALHF. The CDR3 region has the DNA TGCGCCAGCAGTGAAGGAGGGGACAGGGCCTTGCATTTT.

This rearrangement joins TRBV6-5 to TRBJ1-1; TRBD1 matches at 7 bases. V dropped 6 bases and J dropped 4; count of bases not matched to a gene: 8. There are 14 residues in the CDR3. Germline loops: CDR1 MNHEY, CDR2 SVGAGI. This CDR3 is CASRVDRDGTEAFF. As DNA, the CDR3 is TGTGCCAGCAGGGTCGACAGGGATGGCACTGAAGCTTTCTTT.

The table lists this clone with a few counts. The rearrangement joins TRBV13 to TRBJ2-3, with TRBD2 matching 12 bases. The CDR3 spans 19 residues. Germline V CDR1 and CDR2: PRHDT, FYEKMQ (reference sequence). V was pared by 1 base and J by 3 bases, with 11 bases of the junction left unmatched. The CDR3 DNA is TGTGCCAGCAGCTTAGAGACTAGCGGGGGATCTACTAATACAGATACGCAGTATTTT. The encoded protein is CASSLETSGGSTNTDTQYF.

The V and J genes are TRBV6-4 and TRBJ1-5; no clear D gene. V was clipped by 3 bases and J by 6 bases, with 9 bases between them. Germline CDR1 MRHNA, CDR2 SNTAGT. The CDR3 sequence is 13 residues long. DNA for the CDR3: TGTGCCAGCAGTGATCGGGTCGGTCAGCCCCAGCATTTT. It encodes CASSDRVGQPQHF.

The J gene is TRBJ2-5, the V gene TRBV9; tentatively, D is TRBD2 (5 bases). The CDR3 is 16 amino acids. With 0 bases removed from V and 4 bases from J, the gap between germline ends came to 16 bases. Per germline, CDR1 SGDLS and CDR2 YYNGEE. DNA for the CDR3: TGTGCCAGCAGCGTAGCCACGGGAAACCTGGGAGAGACCCAGTACTTC. Its translation: CASSVATGNLGETQYF.

The rearrangement links TRBV30 to TRBJ2-5; D gene unclear. Germline V lookup: CDR1 GTSNPN, CDR2 SVGIG (reference sequence). The CDR3 consists of 12 residues. Trimming shortened V by 0 bases and J by 2 bases, and 4 bases separated the two germline ends. This CDR3 reads CAWSVSQETQYF. DNA for the CDR3: TGTGCCTGGAGTGTCTCGCAAGAGACCCAGTACTTC.

The gene calls are TRBV27 and TRBJ2-3, with TRBD1 matching over 9 bases. Germline values: CDR1 MNHEY, CDR2 SMNVEV (reference sequence). V lost 5 bases to trimming and J lost 1 base; unmatched junction nucleotides: 10. CDR3 size: 17 residues. CDR3 coding DNA: TGTGCCAGCAGTCTAACAGGGGGCCGGGTCGGCACAGATACGCAGTATTTT. Translation: CASSLTGGRVGTDTQYF.

The V gene is TRBV30, the J gene TRBJ2-2, with D maybe TRBD1 (6 bases). From germline, CDR1 is GTSNPN and CDR2 SVGIG (reference sequence). CDR3 length: 12 amino acids. V lost 3 bases, J lost 4 bases, and 6 bases lay in between. CDR3 DNA sequence: TGTGCCTGGAGCAGGGGCACCGGGGAGCTGTTTTTT. It translates to CAWSRGTGELFF. Using reference TRBV30 and TRBJ2-2 for the parts outside the CDR3, the full variable domain is SQTIHQWPATLVQPVGSPLSLECTVEGTSNPNLYWYRQAAGRGLQLLFYSVGIGQISSEVPQNLSASRPQDRQFILSSKKLLLSDSGFYLCAWSRGTGELFFGEGSRLTVL.

The V call is TRBV7-6, the J call TRBJ2-1; D may be TRBD2 (6 bases). CDR1 is SGHVS, CDR2 FNYEAQ, per germline. The CDR3 is 16 amino acids. V lost 5 bases and J 0 bases, leaving 14 bases between the germline ends. The CDR3 reads CASSPRSGLSYNEQFF. The CDR3, as DNA: TGTGCCAGCAGCCCTCGTAGCGGTCTCTCCTACAATGAGCAGTTCTTC.

This sequence joins TRBV30 and TRBJ1-5; weak D call: TRBD1 (5 bases). The V gene lost 3 bases and the J gene lost 0 bases, with 15 bases spanning the gap. This CDR3 has 16 amino acids. CDR1 is GTSNPN, CDR2 SVGIG, per germline (reference sequence). CDR3 sequence (DNA): TGTGCCTGGAGGATTCACAGGTCGTATAGCAATCAGCCCCAGCATTTT. It is translated as CAWRIHRSYSNQPQHF. Combining the CDR3 with reference TRBV30 and TRBJ1-5 gives the whole variable domain SQTIHQWPATLVQPVGSPLSLECTVEGTSNPNLYWYRQAAGRGLQLLFYSVGIGQISSEVPQNLSASRPQDRQFILSSKKLLLSDSGFYLCAWRIHRSYSNQPQHFGDGTRLSIL.

This chain uses TRBV7-9 with TRBJ1-2; 8 bases align to TRBD1. CDR1 and CDR2 from the germline V gene are SEHNR and FQNEAQ (reference sequence). The CDR3 covers 16 residues. After removal of 5 bases from V and 3 bases from J, the junction contained 11 bases not matched to a gene. CDR3 DNA: TGTGCCAGCAGCGTTTATTCAGGGGGCCTTGACTATGGCTACACCTTC. Translating gives CASSVYSGGLDYGYTF. Full variable domain (remainder filled in from reference TRBV7-9 and TRBJ1-2): DTGVSQNPRHKITKRGQNVTFRCDPISEHNRLYWYRQTLGQGPEFLTYFQNEAQLEKSRLLSDRFSAERPKGSFSTLEIQRTEQGDSAMYLCASSVYSGGLDYGYTFGSGTRLTVV.

This clone appeared once. A read error may produce the germline difference seen at one junction end. The gene calls are TRBV7-7 and TRBJ2-1; TRBD2 matches 12 bases. The CDR3 is 16 residues long. Germline-derived CDR1 and CDR2 are SSHAT and FNYEAQ (reference sequence). The CDR3 region is CASSLERTSGVDEQFF. CDR3 DNA: TGTGCTAGCAGCTTAGAAAGGACTAGCGGGGTCGATGAGCAGTTCTTC.

The V call is TRBV4-1, the J call TRBJ2-1, with 9 bases that match TRBD1. V lost 7 bases and J lost 12; bases outside the gene matches: 13. The CDR3 extends over 14 amino acids. Germline V gives CDR1 MGHRA, CDR2 YSYEKL. The CDR3 region has the DNA TGCGCCAGCATGCCGGGACAGGGATTATTGGCGCAGTTCTTC. As protein: CASMPGQGLLAQFF.

In its sample, this clone was seen a few times. The J gene is TRBJ1-1, the V gene TRBV28; 8 bases match TRBD1. The junction had 10 bases not matched to a gene; V was cut back by 5 bases and J by 5 bases. The CDR3 is 15 amino acids. CDR1 and CDR2 (germline): MDHEN, SYDVKM. The CDR3 nucleotides read TGTGCCAGCAGTGCCTATGGGACAGGAGGAACTGAAGCTTTCTTT. It translates to CASSAYGTGGTEAFF.

To note about this clone: The sample carries other DNA sequences with the same CDR3. The chain joins TRBV5-1 to TRBJ1-3; D gene unclear. V gave up 0 bases and J gave up 2 bases, with 9 bases separating them. From germline, CDR1 is SGHRS and CDR2 YFSETQ. This CDR3 spans 15 amino acids. In nucleotides, the CDR3 is TGCGCCAGCAGCTTGGACGGTTTAACTGGAAACACCATATATTTT. Translation gives CASSLDGLTGNTIYF.

This chain joins TRBV6-5 and TRBJ2-4; TRBD1 aligns across 9 bases. V was pared by 5 bases and J by 8 bases, with 7 bases of the junction left unmatched. CDR1 MNHEY and CDR2 SVGAGI come from the germline V gene. The CDR3 loop spans 14 amino acids. The CDR3 nucleotides are TGTGCCAGCAGTAAATGGACAGGGGAGGACATTCAGTACTTC. Its translation is CASSKWTGEDIQYF.

The rearrangement joins TRBV28 to TRBJ2-3; TRBD2 matches at 7 bases. J gave up 0 bases and V 2 bases, and 5 bases lay outside the gene matches. The CDR3 consists of 16 residues. Germline loops: CDR1 MDHEN, CDR2 SYDVKM. This chain's CDR3 is CASSLRSGTSTDTQYF. The CDR3 DNA reads TGTGCCAGCAGTTTAAGGAGCGGGACTAGCACAGATACGCAGTATTTT.

The rearrangement joins TRBV28 to TRBJ2-2; 7 bases match TRBD1. Germline assignment: CDR1 MDHEN and CDR2 SYDVKM. Unmatched junction bases numbered 5, after V lost 4 bases and J lost 3 bases. This CDR3 has 15 residues. The CDR3: CASSSRQGYTGELFF. CDR3 DNA sequence: TGTGCCAGCAGTTCCCGACAGGGATACACCGGGGAGCTGTTTTTT.

The V call is TRBV9, the J call TRBJ1-2; D uncertain. Trimming pared 0 bases from V and 10 bases from J, leaving 7 bases between. CDR1 and CDR2 (germline): SGDLS, YYNGEE. The CDR3 loop spans 11 amino acids. The CDR3, as DNA: TGTGCCAGCAGCGTAGTGTCCCACTACACCTTC. Translation gives CASSVVSHYTF.

This chain links TRBV12-3 or TRBV12-4 with TRBJ2-7; 10 nucleotides match TRBD1. The V segment lost 7 bases and the J segment 3 bases; nucleotides outside the gene matches: 3. CDR3 length: 13 residues. CDR3 region: CASTGTGDYEQYF. The DNA for the CDR3 is TGTGCCAGCACCGGGACAGGGGACTACGAGCAGTACTTC.

The V and J genes are TRBV27 and TRBJ2-7, with 7 bases that match TRBD2. CDR1 and CDR2 from the germline V gene are MNHEY and SMNVEV (reference sequence). The CDR3 runs to 15 residues. V trimming: 2 bases; J trimming: 6 bases; junction bases outside the gene matches: 10. The CDR3 DNA follows: TGTGCCAGCAGTTTAGAGGCCCTTTCGGGGGGCGAGCAGTACTTC. Translated, it gives CASSLEALSGGEQYF.

V gene TRBV6-1 combines with J gene TRBJ1-2; the D gene is possibly TRBD1 (5 bases). Trimming stripped 2 bases from V and 4 bases from J, with 8 bases between. Germline CDR1 reads MNHNS; CDR2 reads SASEGT. The CDR3 runs 13 residues. CDR3 sequence (DNA): TGTGCCAGCAGTGAAATAGGGGTCTATGGCTACACCTTC. It yields the protein CASSEIGVYGYTF.

The gene calls are TRBV7-9 and TRBJ2-7; 7 nucleotides agree with TRBD2. The CDR3 is 13 residues long. The germline gives CDR1 SEHNR, CDR2 FQNEAQ (reference sequence). J gave up 3 bases and V 8 bases, and 7 bases lay outside the gene matches. The CDR3 sequence: CASLGLLNYEQYF. CDR3 nucleotide sequence: TGTGCCAGCTTGGGACTACTCAACTACGAGCAGTACTTC.

The V call is TRBV7-9, the J call TRBJ2-5; 13 bases line up with TRBD2. The CDR3 covers 16 residues. Germline V CDR1 and CDR2: SEHNR, FQNEAQ (reference sequence). V lost 5 bases, J lost 1 base, and 4 bases stayed unmatched. The chain's CDR3 is CASSPGLAGAQETQYF. The CDR3 nucleotides are TGTGCCAGCAGCCCCGGACTAGCGGGGGCCCAAGAGACCCAGTACTTC. Drawing the rest from reference TRBV7-9 and TRBJ2-5, the complete variable domain is DTGVSQNPRHKITKRGQNVTFRCDPISEHNRLYWYRQTLGQGPEFLTYFQNEAQLEKSRLLSDRFSAERPKGSFSTLEIQRTEQGDSAMYLCASSPGLAGAQETQYFGPGTRLLVL.

The chain combines TRBV5-1 with TRBJ2-7, with 7 bases fitting TRBD1. Germline V lookup: CDR1 SGHRS, CDR2 YFSETQ. Losses at the gene ends were 4 bases for V and 2 bases for J; bases not matched to a gene: 6. This CDR3 spans 14 amino acids. The CDR3 here is CASSNPGGTYEQYF. The CDR3 DNA reads TGCGCCAGCAGCAACCCAGGGGGTACCTACGAGCAGTACTTC.

This clone was seen a few times. The chain links TRBV5-5 to TRBJ1-6; 10 bases align to TRBD1. There are 15 residues in the CDR3. Unmatched junction bases numbered 4, after V lost 4 bases and J lost 6 bases. Germline lookup yields CDR1 SGHKS and CDR2 YYEKEE (reference sequence). The CDR3 DNA follows: TGTGCCAGCAGCGGGACAGGGGACGGTAATTCACCCCTCCACTTT. This sequence encodes CASSGTGDGNSPLHF. The full variable domain, completed using reference TRBV5-5 and TRBJ1-6, is DAGVTQSPTHLIKTRGQQVTLRCSPISGHKSVSWYQQVLGQGPQFIFQYYEKEERGRGNFPDRFSARQFPNYSSELNVNALLLGDSALYLCASSGTGDGNSPLHFGNGTRLTVT.

The chain employs TRBV5-1 and TRBJ2-1; D is undetermined. With 4 bases removed from V and 7 bases from J, the gap between germline ends came to 12 bases. Germline V gives CDR1 SGHRS, CDR2 YFSETQ. The CDR3 is 13 residues long. This chain's CDR3 is CASSPRHVNEQFF. For the CDR3, the DNA is TGCGCCAGCAGCCCACGACACGTAAATGAGCAGTTCTTC.

J is TRBJ2-1 and V is TRBV7-2, with 8 positions matching TRBD2. The CDR3 consists of 18 residues. V lost 3 bases and J lost 4; bases outside the gene matches: 14. Germline CDR1 and CDR2: SGHTA and FQGNSA. As DNA, the CDR3 is TGTGCCAGCAGCTTGAGAGCCTCAGCGGGGGCTATTTACAATGAGCAGTTCTTC. This sequence encodes CASSLRASAGAIYNEQFF.